These T cell receptor beta chains were read from a single sample in a study of blood T cell repertoires in COVID-19. Here immunoSEQ multiplex PCR was the method, and the copy in TCRdb shows in-frame clones only, minus some. The data hold around 53,000 clones, with about 83% observed a single time. The sequenced material came from peripheral blood. Receptors were obtained from a man aged 45-65 years with acute or convalescent COVID-19. Each CDR3 is given with its conserved first and last residue. Fields, in order: D gene, J gene, V gene, clone size, CDR3 protein, CDR3 DNA. D genes are given only for firm matches. The size field is filled for only some rows; it gives once, few, many or a size class.

D: -; J: TRBJ2-7; V: TRBV5-6; size: -; CDR3: CASRRLKISYEQYF; DNA: TGTGCCAGCCGCCGACTCAAAATCTCCTACGAGCAGTACTTC
D: -; J: TRBJ2-1; V: TRBV18; size: -; CDR3: CASSLRQEAYNEQFF; DNA: TGTGCCAGCTCACTAAGACAGGAAGCCTACAATGAGCAGTTCTTC
D: -; J: TRBJ2-7; V: TRBV12-5; size: -; CDR3: CASQQYYEQYF; DNA: TGTGCTAGCCAACAGTACTACGAGCAGTACTTC
D: -; J: TRBJ2-3; V: TRBV5-4; size: -; CDR3: CASSLSRLVGTDTQYF; DNA: TGTGCCAGCAGCTTATCCCGACTAGTAGGCACAGATACGCAGTATTTT
D: -; J: TRBJ2-1; V: TRBV25-1; size: -; CDR3: CASSASGLLTYNEQFF; DNA: TGTGCCAGCAGTGCCTCGGGACTCCTTACCTACAATGAGCAGTTCTTC
D: TRBD1; J: TRBJ2-5; V: TRBV5-1; size: -; CDR3: CASSLAKGQNWEQETQYF; DNA: TGCGCCAGCAGCTTGGCCAAGGGACAGAATTGGGAACAAGAGACCCAGTACTTC
D: -; J: TRBJ1-1; V: TRBV6-1; size: -; CDR3: CASSEWRVNTEAFF; DNA: TGTGCCAGCAGTGAGTGGAGGGTGAACACTGAAGCTTTCTTT
D: TRBD1; J: TRBJ1-2; V: TRBV30; size: -; CDR3: CAWSVDRGFGYTF; DNA: TGTGCCTGGAGTGTAGACAGGGGCTTTGGCTACACCTTC
D: -; J: TRBJ2-1; V: TRBV7-2; size: -; CDR3: CASSSKSGTYNEQFF; DNA: TGTGCCAGCAGCTCTAAAAGTGGTACCTACAATGAGCAGTTCTTC
D: TRBD2; J: TRBJ2-7; V: TRBV3-1/TRBV3-2; size: -; CDR3: CASSPSIAGAGLYF; DNA: TGTGCCAGCTCTCCGTCGATAGCGGGAGCGGGGCTGTACTTC
D: -; J: TRBJ1-6; V: TRBV3-1/TRBV3-2; size: -; CDR3: CASSQGGRNNSPLHF; DNA: TGTGCCAGCAGCCAAGGGGGGAGGAATAATTCACCCCTCCACTTT
D: -; J: TRBJ1-2; V: TRBV19; size: -; CDR3: CASSIDRANYGYTF; DNA: TGTGCCAGTAGTATCGACAGAGCTAACTATGGCTACACCTTC
D: -; J: TRBJ2-6; V: TRBV28; size: -; CDR3: CASRAGVNPSLSGANVLTF; DNA: TGTGCCAGCAGGGCAGGGGTGAACCCCTCTCTCTCTGGGGCCAACGTCCTGACTTTC
D: TRBD1; J: TRBJ1-2; V: TRBV28; size: once; CDR3: CASSTRTGGADGYTF; DNA: TGTGCCAGCAGTACGAGAACAGGGGGCGCGGATGGCTACACCTTC
D: TRBD1; J: TRBJ2-2; V: TRBV24-1; size: -; CDR3: CATSAVPTGGNTGELFF; DNA: TGTGCCACCAGTGCCGTCCCGACAGGGGGGAACACCGGGGAGCTGTTTTTT
D: -; J: TRBJ2-5; V: TRBV28; size: -; CDR3: CASSPPGGGGETQYF; DNA: TGTGCCAGCAGTCCCCCGGGGGGCGGCGGGGAGACCCAGTACTTC
D: -; J: TRBJ2-7; V: TRBV18; size: -; CDR3: CASSQTEGRFWEQYF; DNA: TGTGCCAGCTCACAAACCGAGGGGAGGTTTTGGGAGCAGTACTTC
D: -; J: TRBJ2-2; V: TRBV6-5; size: -; CDR3: CASSYRQGFTGELFF; DNA: TGTGCCAGCAGTTACCGGCAGGGGTTCACCGGGGAGCTGTTTTTT
D: TRBD2; J: TRBJ2-1; V: TRBV7-3; size: -; CDR3: CASSGTSYNEQFF; DNA: TGTGCCAGCAGCGGGACTAGCTACAATGAGCAGTTCTTC
D: -; J: TRBJ2-1; V: TRBV28; size: -; CDR3: CASSLTPPTGAYNEQFF; DNA: TGTGCCAGCAGTCTTACCCCCCCAACGGGAGCTTACAATGAGCAGTTCTTC
D: -; J: TRBJ1-6; V: TRBV10-1; size: -; CDR3: CASSVDRGSPLHF; DNA: TGCGCCAGCAGCGTCGACCGGGGTTCACCCCTCCACTTT
D: -; J: TRBJ1-2; V: TRBV19; size: -; CDR3: CASLQAGHYGYTF; DNA: TGTGCCAGTCTCCAGGCAGGGCACTATGGCTACACCTTC
D: -; J: TRBJ2-1; V: TRBV12-5; size: few; CDR3: CASGPFIREQFF; DNA: TGTGCTAGTGGTCCTTTTATTCGTGAGCAGTTCTTC
D: -; J: TRBJ2-2; V: TRBV6-5; size: -; CDR3: CASSNQANTGELFF; DNA: TGTGCCAGCAGTAATCAGGCGAACACCGGGGAGCTGTTTTTT
D: -; J: TRBJ1-5; V: TRBV28; size: -; CDR3: CASSLTGQYKGPQHF; DNA: TGTGCCAGCAGTTTAACCGGACAGTATAAGGGTCCCCAGCATTTT
D: -; J: TRBJ2-4; V: TRBV21-1; size: -; CDR3: CASTLDTLAKNIQYF; DNA: TGTGCCAGCACCCTGGACACCTTAGCCAAAAACATTCAGTACTTC
D: -; J: TRBJ2-1; V: TRBV28; size: -; CDR3: CASSFVPEGPNEQFF; DNA: TGTGCCAGCAGTTTTGTCCCGGAGGGCCCTAATGAGCAGTTCTTC
D: -; J: TRBJ2-3; V: TRBV9; size: -; CDR3: CASSPSGGPFTDTQYF; DNA: TGTGCCAGCAGTCCCTCCGGGGGGCCCTTCACAGATACGCAGTATTTT
D: TRBD1; J: TRBJ1-1; V: TRBV27; size: -; CDR3: CASSPLGRTGRAFF; DNA: TGTGCCAGCAGCCCCTTGGGAAGGACAGGAAGAGCTTTCTTT
D: TRBD1; J: TRBJ1-2; V: TRBV3-1/TRBV3-2; size: -; CDR3: CASSLTGGDGYTF; DNA: TGTGCCAGCAGCTTAACAGGGGGCGATGGCTACACCTTC
D: -; J: TRBJ2-5; V: TRBV7-9; size: -; CDR3: CASSLAGQMGWEETQYF; DNA: TGTGCCAGCAGCTTAGCAGGTCAAATGGGCTGGGAAGAGACCCAGTACTTC
D: -; J: TRBJ1-2; V: TRBV5-4; size: once; CDR3: CASSLGRATNYGYTF; DNA: TGTGCCAGCAGCTTGGGGAGGGCTACTAACTATGGCTACACCTTC
D: -; J: TRBJ1-1; V: TRBV4-1; size: -; CDR3: CASSQRPNTEAFF; DNA: TGCGCCAGCAGCCAACGTCCGAACACTGAAGCTTTCTTT
D: TRBD1; J: TRBJ1-1; V: TRBV4-1; size: -; CDR3: CASSLRDRVMTEAFF; DNA: TGCGCCAGCAGCCTTCGGGACAGGGTGATGACTGAAGCTTTCTTT
D: -; J: TRBJ2-7; V: TRBV6-5; size: -; CDR3: CASTQRSGAGYEQYF; DNA: TGTGCCAGCACTCAAAGGTCAGGCGCGGGTTACGAGCAGTACTTC
D: TRBD1; J: TRBJ1-1; V: TRBV30; size: -; CDR3: CAWSSDRGQEAFF; DNA: TGTGCCTGGAGTTCGGACAGGGGGCAGGAAGCTTTCTTT
D: -; J: TRBJ1-4; V: TRBV19; size: -; CDR3: CASSITAASNEKLFF; DNA: TGTGCCAGTAGTATAACAGCCGCCTCTAATGAAAAACTGTTTTTT
D: TRBD2; J: TRBJ2-7; V: TRBV7-8; size: -; CDR3: CASSTGTSGSNPYEQYF; DNA: TGTGCCAGCAGTACCGGGACTAGCGGGTCCAATCCCTACGAGCAGTACTTC
D: TRBD1; J: TRBJ1-2; V: TRBV2; size: -; CDR3: CASSELPGGSYGYTF; DNA: TGTGCCAGCAGTGAATTACCAGGGGGAAGTTATGGCTACACCTTC
D: -; J: TRBJ1-4; V: TRBV6-5; size: -; CDR3: CATRVEKLFF; DNA: TGTGCCACTCGGGTTGAAAAACTGTTTTTT
D: -; J: TRBJ1-5; V: TRBV30; size: -; CDR3: CAWSPGGSNQPQHF; DNA: TGTGCCTGGAGTCCGGGAGGGTCCAATCAGCCCCAGCATTTT
D: -; J: TRBJ1-6; V: TRBV19; size: -; CDR3: CASTIHRTSGSPLHF; DNA: TGTGCCAGTACTATACACAGGACGTCTGGTTCACCCCTCCACTTT
D: -; J: TRBJ1-2; V: TRBV19; size: -; CDR3: CASSVSGAVGYTF; DNA: TGTGCCAGTAGTGTTTCAGGGGCGGTCGGCTACACCTTC
D: TRBD1; J: TRBJ1-2; V: TRBV24-1; size: -; CDR3: CATSDGDSNYGYTF; DNA: TGTGCCACCAGTGATGGGGACAGCAACTATGGCTACACCTTC
D: TRBD1; J: TRBJ1-4; V: TRBV24-1; size: -; CDR3: CATSETGAPNEKLFF; DNA: TGTGCCACCAGTGAGACAGGGGCACCTAATGAAAAACTGTTTTTT
D: TRBD2; J: TRBJ2-4; V: TRBV5-4; size: -; CDR3: CASSNPSGAENIQYF; DNA: TGTGCCAGCAGTAACCCTAGCGGGGCGGAAAACATTCAGTACTTC
D: TRBD1; J: TRBJ1-2; V: TRBV29-1; size: -; CDR3: CSVEDLRDRVRVYGYTF; DNA: TGCAGCGTTGAAGATTTAAGGGACAGGGTGCGGGTCTATGGCTACACCTTC
D: -; J: TRBJ2-3; V: TRBV4-1; size: -; CDR3: CASSQVGPLDTQYF; DNA: TGCGCCAGCAGCCAAGTGGGCCCATTGGATACGCAGTATTTT
D: -; J: TRBJ2-6; V: TRBV5-6; size: -; CDR3: CASSLVGRSGANVLTF; DNA: TGTGCCAGCAGCTTAGTGGGGCGCTCTGGGGCCAACGTCCTGACTTTC
D: -; J: TRBJ1-1; V: TRBV3-1/TRBV3-2; size: -; CDR3: CASSQRGLNTEAFF; DNA: TGTGCCAGCAGCCAAAGGGGATTGAACACTGAAGCTTTCTTT
D: -; J: TRBJ2-7; V: TRBV3-1/TRBV3-2; size: -; CDR3: CASSQAIQAHEQYF; DNA: TGTGCCAGCAGCCAAGCCATACAGGCACACGAGCAGTACTTC
D: TRBD1; J: TRBJ1-1; V: TRBV6-5; size: once; CDR3: CASSPGGNGAFF; DNA: TGTGCCAGCAGCCCAGGGGGGAACGGCGCTTTCTTT
D: -; J: TRBJ1-1; V: TRBV18; size: -; CDR3: CASSPDGDTEAFF; DNA: TGTGCCAGCTCACCCGACGGAGACACTGAAGCTTTCTTT
D: TRBD1; J: TRBJ2-7; V: TRBV4-2; size: -; CDR3: CASSQATGALYEQYF; DNA: TGTGCCAGCAGCCAGGCGACAGGGGCCCTCTACGAGCAGTACTTC
D: TRBD2; J: TRBJ2-3; V: TRBV5-4; size: -; CDR3: CASSQLADTQYF; DNA: TGTGCCAGCAGCCAACTAGCGGATACGCAGTATTTT